This T cell receptor beta chain was sequenced in a study of response to subunit inactivated influenza vaccine. Study-level points and caveats: Every seasonal influenza vaccination brings in few new T cells, the authors suggested.

TCRdb ran MiXCR on the RT-PCR reads and lists one entry per CDR3 protein. The sample comprises hundreds of thousands of distinct CDR3 sequences, 21% of which are singletons, and more than 8.5% rests with the top ten. Germline CDR1 MNHEY, CDR2 SMNVEV (reference sequence). The J segment lost 0 bases and the V segment lost 4 bases, leaving 5 bases of the junction unmatched. The CDR3 runs to 17 residues. With regard to this clonotype: The antigen is undetermined.

The TCR sequence derives from a man aged 45 to 75 who received an inactivated influenza vaccine. The source was PBMCs from blood, collected 21 months after vaccination. The chain has TRBV27 and TRBJ1-6; 8 positions match TRBD1. CDR3 sequence: CASSSRQGSSYNSPLHF. The CDR3 region has the DNA TGTGCCAGCAGTTCAAGACAGGGGAGCTCCTATAATTCACCCCTCCACTTT.